This TCR beta chain was captured in a study of OX40 agonist ivuxolimab in advanced cancers. Across the whole study: Dose-escalation subjects each had hepatocellular carcinoma, melanoma, renal cell or head and neck cancer. Study conclusions and caveats: At 0.1 to 3.0 mg/kg and by week 6, clonal expansion occurred in CD4+ and CD8+ blood T cells.

V gave up 4 bases and J gave up 2 bases, with 14 bases separating them. The germline V gene encodes CDR1 SGHTA and CDR2 FQGNSA. The CDR3 is made up of 15 amino acids. Concerning this clone itself: Its cognate antigen is unknown.

TCRdb keeps only in-frame clones here, not all; method: immunoSEQ multiplex PCR. The sample has over 75,000 clones; 80% to 95% are singletons. Anyone with autoimmune disease history or systemic immunosuppression was excluded. This receptor was taken from an adult with an advanced solid tumor such as melanoma, head and neck, liver or kidney cancer. Here the sequenced sample was CD4+ or CD8+ T cells sorted from blood, taken in a trial of the OX40 agonist ivuxolimab. The chain has TRBV7-2 and TRBJ2-5; D may be TRBD2 (6 bases). As DNA, the CDR3 is TGTGCCAGCAGCTCCGCCGGGACTTTACAAGAGACCCAGTACTTC. Translated: CASSSAGTLQETQYF.